What follows are 5 T cell receptor beta chains derived from one specimen sequenced in a study of blood T cell repertoires in COVID-19. TCRdb's table, derived via immunoSEQ multiplex PCR, lists solely in-frame clones and lacks some. Here the sample spans some 15,000 clones, around nine tenths being singletons. The sample taken for sequencing was peripheral blood. Every receptor here comes from a man aged 60-69 years with active COVID-19.

The V and J genes are TRBV6-2 or TRBV6-3 and TRBJ2-1; D is ambiguous. From germline, CDR1 is MNHEY and CDR2 SVGEGT. V was cut by 2 bases and J by 8 bases, with 7 bases left in between. The CDR3 consists of 12 residues. The CDR3 DNA reads TGTGCCAGCAGTTACGGTAGATATGAGCAGTTCTTC. This sequence encodes CASSYGRYEQFF.

V usage is TRBV7-9 and J usage is TRBJ1-2; no clear D. Between the trimmed V and J ends, which lost 5 bases and 8 bases, there was a span of 15 bases. The germline V gene has CDR1 SEHNR and CDR2 FQNEAQ (reference sequence). This CDR3 contains 13 residues. CDR3 sequence reads: CASSLHNRGGYTF. The CDR3 nucleotides read TGTGCCAGCAGCCTACACAACCGAGGAGGCTACACCTTC.

The V and J genes are TRBV10-3 and TRBJ2-5, with D possibly matching TRBD1 (5 bases). Germline V gene data show CDR1 as ENHRY and CDR2 as SYGVKD. V was clipped by 0 bases and J by 4 bases, with 12 bases between them. The CDR3 extends over 15 amino acids. As DNA, the CDR3 is TGTGCCATCAGTGAGTCTGGGGCGGTTGGAGAGACCCAGTACTTC. Translating gives CAISESGAVGETQYF.

The rearrangement links TRBV6-5 to TRBJ2-1; 7 positions match TRBD2. The CDR3 is made up of 15 amino acids. The J segment lost 5 bases and the V segment lost 6 bases, leaving 10 bases of the junction unmatched. Germline values: CDR1 MNHEY, CDR2 SVGAGI. CDR3 region: CASSFGGNLHNEQFF. The CDR3 nucleotides read TGTGCCAGCAGCTTCGGGGGGAATCTCCACAATGAGCAGTTCTTC.

CDR3 nucleotide sequence: TGTGCCAGCAGGGCCCCTAGCGGGGGGGGTGAGACCCAGTACTTC. It specifies CASRAPSGGGETQYF. The chain joins TRBV3-1 (or the pseudogene TRBV3-2) to TRBJ2-5; 12 bases are shared with TRBD2. The CDR3 contains 15 residues. Germline V lookup: CDR1 LGHDT, CDR2 YNNKEL (reference sequence). V was pared by 6 bases and J by 5 bases, with 7 bases of the junction left unmatched.